This T cell receptor (beta chain) was obtained from a study of circulating CD8 cells and anti-PD-1 response in melanoma. Across the whole study: Nivolumab was given intravenously at 3 mg/kg every 2 weeks.

TCR libraries were prepared from about 16 ng of total RNA with the QIAseq Immune Repertoire TCR panel. TCRdb re-analysed the reads in MiXCR, keeping a single row per CDR3 protein. The sample contains about 760 distinct CDR3 sequences, approximately 6.3% of which appear only once. General study results and limits: No tumor material was available, so peptide assays assessed reactivity.

This CDR3 has 15 amino acids. The germline gives CDR1 LNHDA, CDR2 SQIVND (reference sequence). The junction had 10 bases not matched to a gene; V was cut back by 3 bases and J by 6 bases. Live CD3+CD8+TCRalphabeta+ cells were sorted into four subsets by PD-1 and/or TIGIT. This clonotype showed up just a few times. The target antigen is unknown. The genes are TRBV19 and TRBJ2-7; TRBD1 aligns across 8 bases. Material: CD8+ T cells from PBMCs, obtained at baseline or after one month of anti-PD-1 therapy (not recorded which). The TCR originated in a human donor with melanoma. CDR3 bases: TGTGCCAGTAGTATGGCGGCCAGGGGGCTCGGCGAGCAGTACTTC. It yields the protein CASSMAARGLGEQYF.